This record covers a single TCR beta chain. This sample is part of a study of blood T cell repertoires in COVID-19. This CDR3 has 16 amino acids. The V gene lost 5 bases and the J gene lost 5 bases, with 21 bases spanning the gap. CDR1 and CDR2 (germline): SGHVS, FNYEAQ. The table came from immunoSEQ multiplex PCR; TCRdb's copy has only in-frame clones and leaves some out. The table has about 74,000 clones, over 85% seen once. The clonotype comes from a human donor in a cohort sampled during active COVID-19. Sequences were obtained from peripheral blood. The chain couples TRBV7-6 to TRBJ2-5, with TRBD2 as a possible D gene (5 bases). The CDR3 bases are TGTGCCAGCAGCCCGACGGTCACCACGAGAGGGGAGACCCAGTACTTC. This gives the protein CASSPTVTTRGETQYF.